The TCR beta chain described here comes from a study of blood T cell repertoires in COVID-19. Looking at the study overall: In each case, the material was cDNA or gDNA derived from T cells, B-cell-depleted T cells, or PBMCs.

Cohort assignment relied on participant-reported clinical history. The repertoire was sequenced with immunoSEQ multiplex PCR; TCRdb's copy has only in-frame clones and lacks some. This sample carries approximately 260,000 clones, about 80% of them seen once, and the ten largest clones take roughly 3.2%. The source is a man aged 50-59 years who had recovered from COVID-19. Specimen: PBMCs or T cells enriched from blood (not recorded which).

In DNA, the CDR3 is TGTGCCAGTAGTATAGCAGGGGACAATTACTATGGCTACACCTTC. This encodes CASSIAGDNYYGYTF. The chain combines TRBV19 with TRBJ1-2, with a weak D call TRBD1 (6 bases). The V gene lost 1 base and the J gene lost 3 bases, with 12 bases spanning the gap. This CDR3 is built from 15 residues. In germline, CDR1 is LNHDA, CDR2 SQIVND (reference sequence).